This TCR beta chain originates from a study of cytomegalovirus exposure and HLA in healthy donors. Study outcomes and limitations: Most observed TCR sequences were rare, whereas some public TCRs were detected in many donors.

Note on this clone: Its antigen is not identified. Within the sample, other DNA sequences also encode this same CDR3.

The study ran its PCR with 60 Vbeta and 13 Jbeta primers. Measured with immunoSEQ multiplex PCR; TCRdb has only the in-frame clones, and not every one. The sample table includes more than 35,000 clones. Input material: PBMCs. The receptor's source is a man under 40 in good health and CMV-seronegative.

DNA of the CDR3: TGTGCCAGCAGCTCAGGACTAGCGGGCTACGAGCAGTACTTC. Protein product: CASSSGLAGYEQYF. The J gene is TRBJ2-7, the V gene TRBV7-2, with TRBD2 matching over 11 bases. J gave up 3 bases and V 4 bases, and 2 bases lay outside the gene matches. This CDR3 spans 14 amino acids. The germline V gene encodes CDR1 SGHTA and CDR2 FQGNSA. Filled out from reference TRBV7-2 and TRBJ2-7, the complete variable domain reads GAGVSQSPSNKVTEKGKDVELRCDPISGHTALYWYRQSLGQGLEFLIYFQGNSAPDKSGLPSDRFSAERTGGSVSTLTIQRTQQEDSAVYLCASSSGLAGYEQYFGPGTRLTVT.